These 20 T cell receptor beta chains share one sample of origin, sequenced in a study of cytotoxic CD8 clonotypes in ibrutinib-treated CLL. Using immunoSEQ multiplex PCR, the repertoire was profiled, and TCRdb retains in-frame clones only, with some absent. The sample has 150,000 or so clones, 65% to 85% seen once. This material consisted of PBMCs, taken after 36 months of ibrutinib treatment. The receptors were gathered from a human donor with chronic lymphocytic leukemia.

The V gene is TRBV10-1, the J gene TRBJ1-1; D might be TRBD1 (5 bases). V was trimmed by 2 bases and J by 4 bases, leaving 14 bases between them. Germline CDR1 is WNHNN and CDR2 is SYGVQD (reference sequence). The CDR3 extends over 15 amino acids. CDR3 sequence: CASSESRGRSTEAFF. In DNA form, the CDR3 reads TGCGCCAGCAGTGAGAGTCGGGGCCGCAGCACTGAAGCTTTCTTT.

The rearrangement uses TRBV30 and TRBJ2-7; 7 bases agree with TRBD2. V lost 5 bases, J lost 2 bases, and 3 bases stayed unmatched. In germline, CDR1 is GTSNPN, CDR2 SVGIG (reference sequence). CDR3 size: 12 residues. CDR3 bases: TGTGCCTGGGGGGACTACCCCTACGAGCAGTACTTC. Protein sequence: CAWGDYPYEQYF. The full variable domain, in which reference TRBV30 and TRBJ2-7 provide the parts outside the CDR3, is SQTIHQWPATLVQPVGSPLSLECTVEGTSNPNLYWYRQAAGRGLQLLFYSVGIGQISSEVPQNLSASRPQDRQFILSSKKLLLSDSGFYLCAWGDYPYEQYFGPGTRLTVT.

V gene TRBV27 combines with J gene TRBJ2-1; D unresolved. This CDR3 contains 15 residues. V lost 2 bases to trimming and J lost 7 bases, with 15 bases between them. Germline values: CDR1 MNHEY, CDR2 SMNVEV (reference sequence). CDR3 protein: CASSLNLGMRNEQFF. Written as DNA, the CDR3 is TGTGCCAGCAGTTTAAACTTGGGGATGAGGAATGAGCAGTTCTTC.

The gene calls are TRBV7-8 and TRBJ2-7; 9 positions agree with TRBD2. The CDR3 is 15 amino acids. V dropped 0 bases and J dropped 6; count of bases not matched to a gene: 6. Germline CDR1 reads SGHVS; CDR2 reads FQNEAQ. The CDR3 reads CASSLARLAGPEQYF. CDR3 nucleotides: TGTGCCAGCAGCTTAGCGCGGCTAGCGGGACCCGAGCAGTACTTC.

The chain recombines TRBV5-6 with TRBJ2-7; no reliable D call. The V and J ends lost 4 bases and 0 bases respectively, with 8 bases between them. CDR1 is SGHDT, CDR2 YYEEEE, per germline. The CDR3 spans 13 residues. The CDR3 coding sequence is TGTGCCAGCAGCCCATCTGACTCCTACGAGCAGTACTTC. The encoded protein is CASSPSDSYEQYF. Full variable domain (remainder filled in from reference TRBV5-6 and TRBJ2-7): DAGVTQSPTHLIKTRGQQVTLRCSPKSGHDTVSWYQQALGQGPQFIFQYYEEEERQRGNFPDRFSGHQFPNYSSELNVNALLLGDSALYLCASSPSDSYEQYFGPGTRLTVT.

About this clone: At the DNA level, this CDR3 is encoded by other sequences in the same sample as well. The chain couples TRBV30 to TRBJ2-7; D remains ambiguous. CDR3 length: 15 residues. V dropped 4 bases and J dropped 7 bases, with 23 bases sitting between them. Germline CDR1 and CDR2: GTSNPN and SVGIG (reference sequence). The CDR3, as DNA: TGTGCCTGGACAGGCGGCGTCTTCATGGCCGGGGAGCAGTACTTC. Translating gives CAWTGGVFMAGEQYF.

This clone has more than one count but fewer than ten. V is TRBV2 and J is TRBJ1-5, with D possibly TRBD1 on 5 matching bases. CDR1 SNHLY and CDR2 FYNNEI come from the germline V gene. The CDR3 is 15 amino acids. Deletions cut 9 bases from V and 0 bases from J, with 15 bases between. The CDR3 DNA sequence: TGTGCCAGAGCGGGACGGGAAAATAGCAATCAGCCCCAGCATTTT. As protein: CARAGRENSNQPQHF. The variable domain in full, completed from reference TRBV2 and TRBJ1-5, reads EPEVTQTPSHQVTQMGQEVILRCVPISNHLYFYWYRQILGQKVEFLVSFYNNEISEKSEIFDDQFSVERPDGSNFTLKIRSTKLEDSAMYFCARAGRENSNQPQHFGDGTRLSIL.

The chain couples TRBV29-1 to TRBJ1-1; no reliable D call. CDR1 SQVTM and CDR2 ANQGSEA come from the germline V gene. The CDR3 has 13 residues. Trimming took 4 bases from V and 4 from J, leaving 13 bases between them. In nucleotides, the CDR3 is TGCAGCGTTGGTACCCCCAGATTCACTGAAGCTTTCTTT. It yields the protein CSVGTPRFTEAFF.

This CDR3 reads CAISESNTGSTEAFF. CDR3 DNA: TGTGCCATCAGTGAGTCGAACACGGGAAGCACTGAAGCTTTCTTT. The chain employs TRBV10-3 and TRBJ1-1; D call uncertain. This CDR3 comprises 15 residues. Germline CDR1 is ENHRY and CDR2 is SYGVKD. V was cut by 0 bases and J by 4 bases, with 12 bases left in between.

The V gene is TRBV30, the J gene TRBJ2-7; tentatively, D is TRBD1 (6 bases). The length of the CDR3 is 11 residues. V lost 6 bases and J lost 6, with 12 bases in between. The germline CDR1 and CDR2 sequences are GTSNPN and SVGIG (reference sequence). In DNA, the CDR3 is TGTGCCTGCGGCTACAGGGTCGAGCAGTACTTC. Protein product: CACGYRVEQYF.

This clone was seen just once. This chain links TRBV25-1 with TRBJ2-2, with D possibly TRBD1 on 6 matching bases. The CDR3 is 14 residues long. The germline gives CDR1 MGHDK, CDR2 SYGVNS. Trimming removed 3 bases from V and 6 bases from J, with 11 bases in between. This CDR3 is CASSDRGLAGELFF. CDR3 bases: TGTGCCAGCAGTGACAGGGGCCTGGCCGGGGAGCTGTTTTTT. The variable domain in full, with the rest retrieved from reference TRBV25-1 and TRBJ2-2, is EADIYQTPRYLVIGTGKKITLECSQTMGHDKMYWYQQDPGMELHLIHYSYGVNSTEKGDLSSESTVSRIRTEHFPLTLESARPSHTSQYLCASSDRGLAGELFFGEGSRLTVL.

The CDR3 sequence is CASSLGGQNTEAFF. The CDR3 DNA reads TGTGCCAGCAGTTTAGGAGGACAGAACACTGAAGCTTTCTTT. The V call is TRBV28, the J call TRBJ1-1; perhaps TRBD1 as D (5 bases). V was pared by 2 bases and J by 1 base, with 8 bases between. CDR3 size: 14 residues. The germline gives CDR1 MDHEN, CDR2 SYDVKM.

This clone was observed a few times. J is TRBJ2-2 and V is TRBV4-1; no definite D call. Trimming took off 8 bases at V and 0 bases at J, with 16 bases between the two ends. The CDR3 is made up of 16 amino acids. Germline V gene lookup returns CDR1 MGHRA and CDR2 YSYEKL. CDR3 residues: CASSSPETSNTGELFF. CDR3 nucleotides: TGCGCCAGCTCCTCCCCCGAGACATCGAACACCGGGGAGCTGTTTTTT.

The chain is built from TRBV5-4 and TRBJ2-5; D not resolved. Germline V gene data show CDR1 as SGHNT and CDR2 as YYREEE (reference sequence). V was trimmed by 9 bases and J by 0 bases, leaving 18 bases between them. The CDR3 is 15 amino acids. CDR3 protein: CATHQLSWYQETQYF. The CDR3, as DNA: TGTGCCACGCACCAGCTTTCGTGGTACCAAGAGACCCAGTACTTC. The entire variable domain, with the rest obtained from reference TRBV5-4 and TRBJ2-5, is as follows: ETGVTQSPTHLIKTRGQQVTLRCSSQSGHNTVSWYQQALGQGPQFIFQYYREEENGRGNFPPRFSGLQFPNYSSELNVNALELDDSALYLCATHQLSWYQETQYFGPGTRLLVL.

CDR3 DNA sequence: TGTGCCAGCAGCCCGCCGGGACAGGGTTTCTCAGATACGCAGTATTTT. This sequence encodes CASSPPGQGFSDTQYF. V is TRBV7-8 and J is TRBJ2-3; TRBD1 agrees at 9 bases. CDR1 is SGHVS, CDR2 FQNEAQ, per germline. The junction had 10 bases not matched to a gene; V was cut back by 5 bases and J by 4 bases. The CDR3 sequence is 16 residues long.

About this clone: The identical CDR3 is also encoded by other nucleotide sequences in the sample. This chain links TRBV18 with TRBJ1-5; D may be TRBD1 (5 bases). This CDR3 is 17 amino acids long. Germline CDR1 is KGHSH and CDR2 is LQKENI. The ends were cut back, 9 bases at V and 6 bases at J, with 27 bases in the middle. CDR3 in DNA: TGTGCCAGTACTCAAAACCGTGGGCGAACAGGCTCTCAGCCCCAGCATTTT. Its translation is CASTQNRGRTGSQPQHF.

This rearrangement joins TRBV28 to TRBJ2-7; tentative D call: TRBD1 (6 bases). Germline CDR1 reads MDHEN; CDR2 reads SYDVKM. The CDR3 consists of 14 residues. Trimming left V 4 bases short and J 3 bases short, with 13 bases between. The CDR3 region is CASSSQQGIYEQYF. For the CDR3, the DNA is TGTGCCAGCAGTTCCCAACAGGGAATCTACGAGCAGTACTTC.

The J gene is TRBJ1-3, the V gene TRBV2; 9 nucleotides agree with TRBD1. The germline CDR1 and CDR2 sequences are SNHLY and FYNNEI. CDR3 length equals 15 residues. Trimming cost V 5 bases and J 2 bases; bases outside gene matches: 4. The CDR3, as DNA: TGTGCCAGCAGTTTCCACAGGGGGCCTGGAAACACCATATATTTT. Protein: CASSFHRGPGNTIYF.

At least ten counts were recorded for this clone. The chain employs TRBV5-1 and TRBJ1-1, with unresolved D. This CDR3 comprises 11 residues. CDR1 and CDR2 from the germline V gene are SGHRS and YFSETQ. Trimming stripped 5 bases from V and 8 bases from J, with 10 bases between. CDR3 sequence (DNA): TGCGCCAGCAGTAACCCCACGGAAGCTTTCTTT. Encoded protein: CASSNPTEAFF.

This chain uses TRBV30 with TRBJ2-7; 9 bases fit TRBD1. The germline V gene encodes CDR1 GTSNPN and CDR2 SVGIG (reference sequence). Germline trimming cut 3 bases from V and 3 bases from J; bases unmatched to any gene: 9. The CDR3 runs 15 residues. CDR3 amino acids: CAWSRSGQGLYEQYF. CDR3 coding DNA: TGTGCCTGGAGCCGTTCGGGACAGGGCCTCTACGAGCAGTACTTC.